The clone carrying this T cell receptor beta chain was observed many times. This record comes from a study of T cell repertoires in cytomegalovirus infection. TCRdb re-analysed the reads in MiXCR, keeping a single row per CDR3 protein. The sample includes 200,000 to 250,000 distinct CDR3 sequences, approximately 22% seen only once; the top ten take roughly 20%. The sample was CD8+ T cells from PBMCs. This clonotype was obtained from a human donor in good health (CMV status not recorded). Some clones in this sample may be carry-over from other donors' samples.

CDR3 residues: CASSPKRGSSYNEQFF. DNA of the CDR3: TGTGCCAGCAGCCCTAAGCGGGGTAGCTCCTACAATGAGCAGTTCTTC. The V call is TRBV7-2, the J call TRBJ2-1, with 7 bases aligning to TRBD2. Losses at the gene ends were 5 bases for V and 0 bases for J; bases not matched to a gene: 7. Germline V gene data show CDR1 as SGHTA and CDR2 as FQGNSA. The CDR3 runs to 16 residues. Drawing the rest from reference TRBV7-2 and TRBJ2-1, the complete variable domain is GAGVSQSPSNKVTEKGKDVELRCDPISGHTALYWYRQSLGQGLEFLIYFQGNSAPDKSGLPSDRFSAERTGGSVSTLTIQRTQQEDSAVYLCASSPKRGSSYNEQFFGPGTRLTVL.